Following are 23 T cell receptor beta chains from one sample sequenced in a study of cytomegalovirus exposure and HLA in healthy donors. The PCR had 60 Vbeta and 13 Jbeta primers. The assay was immunoSEQ multiplex PCR, and TCRdb's table has in-frame clones only and misses some. The sample has some 180,000 clones, 79% seen once. The sequenced sample consisted of PBMCs. The receptors here all came from a woman younger than 45 in good health and CMV-seropositive.

This clone was observed a few times. The V gene is TRBV9, the J gene TRBJ2-5, with 9 bases that match TRBD1. Germline-derived CDR1 and CDR2 are SGDLS and YYNGEE. The CDR3 is made up of 14 amino acids. Unmatched junction bases numbered 2, after V lost 5 bases and J lost 0 bases. The CDR3 nucleotides are TGTGCCAGCAGTGGACAGGGGTACCAAGAGACCCAGTACTTC. This translates into CASSGQGYQETQYF. Full variable domain (rest looked up from reference TRBV9 and TRBJ2-5): DSGVTQTPKHLITATGQRVTLRCSPRSGDLSVYWYQQSLDQGLQFLIQYYNGEERAKGNILERFSAQQFPDLHSELNLSSLELGDSALYFCASSGQGYQETQYFGPGTRLLVL.

This clone came up a few times. The chain couples TRBV7-8 to TRBJ2-7, with 7 bases identical to TRBD1. V gave up 5 bases and J gave up 1 base; unmatched junction bases: 5. Looked up from germline, CDR1 is SGHVS and CDR2 is FQNEAQ. The CDR3 is 14 residues long. CDR3 DNA sequence: TGTGCCAGCAGCCCACGACAGGGTTCCTACGAGCAGTACTTC. This sequence encodes CASSPRQGSYEQYF.

V gene TRBV7-6 combines with J gene TRBJ2-3, with TRBD2 as a possible D gene (6 bases). The CDR3 covers 16 residues. Trimming removed 3 bases from V and 5 bases from J, with 18 bases in between. The germline gives CDR1 SGHVS, CDR2 FNYEAQ. The CDR3 reads CASSFYLARPEDTQYF. Here the CDR3 DNA reads TGTGCCAGCAGCTTCTATCTAGCGAGGCCTGAAGATACGCAGTATTTT.

J is TRBJ2-1 and V is TRBV19, with 10 bases aligning to TRBD2. The CDR3 has 16 amino acids. The germline CDR1 and CDR2 sequences are LNHDA and SQIVND (reference sequence). Germline trimming cut 5 bases from V and 4 bases from J; bases unmatched to any gene: 8. CDR3 amino acids: CASSADSGLAYNEQFF. The CDR3 DNA reads as TGTGCCAGTAGTGCCGACTCGGGACTAGCGTACAATGAGCAGTTCTTC. Full variable domain (outside the CDR3, taken from reference TRBV19 and TRBJ2-1): DGGITQSPKYLFRKEGQNVTLSCEQNLNHDAMYWYRQDPGQGLRLIYYSQIVNDFQKGDIAEGYSVSREKKESFPLTVTSAQKNPTAFYLCASSADSGLAYNEQFFGPGTRLTVL.

The J gene is TRBJ2-2, the V gene TRBV5-5; D is uncertain. The germline V and J ends were trimmed by 2 bases and 3 bases, with 14 bases remaining between them. Germline V gene lookup returns CDR1 SGHKS and CDR2 YYEKEE (reference sequence). The CDR3 is 16 amino acids. The CDR3, as DNA: TGTGCCAGCAGCTTTTTTCAGAAAGATCACACCGGGGAGCTGTTTTTT. Translation gives CASSFFQKDHTGELFF.

V usage is TRBV18 and J usage is TRBJ2-3; 7 bases match TRBD1. Trimming took 3 bases from V and 1 from J; bases not matched to a gene: 7. There are 16 residues in the CDR3. Germline-derived CDR1 and CDR2 are KGHSH and LQKENI. CDR3 in amino acids: CASSPVTGLGTDTQYF. The CDR3 DNA sequence: TGTGCCAGCTCACCCGTGACAGGGCTGGGCACAGATACGCAGTATTTT.

The rearrangement links TRBV18 to TRBJ2-1; no reliable D call. The CDR3 totals 17 residues. V lost 2 bases and J lost 5, with 19 bases in between. Germline V gene lookup returns CDR1 KGHSH and CDR2 LQKENI. CDR3 sequence (DNA): TGTGCCAGCTCACCAAACTTAAGTGACTCCGAAGACAATGAGCAGTTCTTC. Amino acid sequence: CASSPNLSDSEDNEQFF.

The chain is built from TRBV2 and TRBJ2-7; 7 nucleotides align to TRBD1. Germline-derived CDR1 and CDR2 are SNHLY and FYNNEI. The length of the CDR3 is 14 residues. With 4 bases clipped from V and 3 bases from J, the junction kept 6 bases outside the gene matches. The CDR3: CASSGGQTSYEQYF. The CDR3 DNA follows: TGTGCCAGCAGTGGGGGACAGACGAGCTACGAGCAGTACTTC.

The gene calls are TRBV28 and TRBJ2-5; 7 bases align to TRBD2. The V segment lost 3 bases and the J segment 5 bases; nucleotides outside the gene matches: 6. Germline V gene sequence: CDR1 MDHEN, CDR2 SYDVKM. The length of the CDR3 is 14 residues. CDR3 in amino acids: CASSFREEGETQYF. Here the CDR3 DNA reads TGTGCCAGCAGTTTTCGGGAGGAAGGGGAGACCCAGTACTTC.

This chain joins TRBV4-3 and TRBJ1-1; weak D call: TRBD1 (5 bases). Germline-derived CDR1 and CDR2 are LGHNA and YSLEER. The CDR3 consists of 14 residues. V gave up 1 base and J gave up 4 bases, with 10 bases separating them. The CDR3 DNA is TGCGCCAGCAGCCAAGTGGGGCGGGGCACTGAAGCTTTCTTT. It codes for CASSQVGRGTEAFF.

This chain joins TRBV5-1 and TRBJ2-2; perhaps TRBD1 as D (5 bases). The germline V and J ends were trimmed by 5 bases and 6 bases, with 11 bases remaining between them. The germline gives CDR1 SGHRS, CDR2 YFSETQ. CDR3 length: 13 residues. The DNA of the CDR3 is TGCGCCAGCAGTATTCAGGGATCCGGGGAGCTGTTTTTT. Its protein is CASSIQGSGELFF.

The chain is built from TRBV23-1 and TRBJ2-7; TRBD1 aligns across 10 bases. TRBV23-1 falls under the ORF class, with uncertain function. The CDR3 runs to 15 residues. The junction had 3 bases not matched to a gene; V was cut back by 4 bases and J by 0 bases. DNA for the CDR3: TGCGCCAGCAGTCTGGGGACAGGGGACTCCTACGAGCAGTACTTC. This encodes CASSLGTGDSYEQYF.

This chain uses TRBV11-3 with TRBJ2-5; tentative D call: TRBD1 (6 bases). The J call is uncertain, as TRBJ2-7 better fits the DNA end. Germline loops: CDR1 SGHNT, CDR2 YENEEA. The CDR3 has 14 residues. The chain's CDR3 is CASSPLGQYYEQYF. The CDR3 region has the DNA TGTGCCAGCAGCCCCCTAGGACAGTACTACGAGCAGTACTTC.

The chain has TRBV5-6 and TRBJ2-1; 8 nucleotides agree with TRBD2. The germline V gene encodes CDR1 SGHDT and CDR2 YYEEEE. CDR3 size: 17 residues. J lost 4 bases, V lost 4 bases, and 13 bases had no gene match. The DNA for the CDR3 is TGTGCCAGCAGCAGCCTGGATGGTAGCGGGATATACAATGAGCAGTTCTTC. Its translation: CASSSLDGSGIYNEQFF.

J is TRBJ2-2 and V is TRBV5-1; D remains ambiguous. The CDR3 sequence is 15 residues long. The V end lost 4 bases, the J end lost 2 bases, and 12 bases lay between the germline ends. Germline CDR1 reads SGHRS; CDR2 reads YFSETQ. The DNA of the CDR3 is TGCGCCAGCAGCCCCCTTGAGCCAAACACCGGGGAGCTGTTTTTT. Its protein is CASSPLEPNTGELFF. The full variable domain, its missing parts supplied by reference TRBV5-1 and TRBJ2-2, is KAGVTQTPRYLIKTRGQQVTLSCSPISGHRSVSWYQQTPGQGLQFLFEYFSETQRNKGNFPGRFSGRQFSNSRSEMNVSTLELGDSALYLCASSPLEPNTGELFFGEGSRLTVL.

CDR3: CASSIIAGIDEQFF. The CDR3 region has the DNA TGTGCCAGTAGTATTATAGCGGGAATAGATGAGCAGTTCTTC. The chain uses TRBV19 and TRBJ2-1; 8 bases line up with TRBD2. V dropped 3 bases and J dropped 8; count of bases not matched to a gene: 6. The CDR3 totals 14 residues. CDR1 and CDR2 from the germline V gene are LNHDA and SQIVND (reference sequence).

The rearrangement joins TRBV2 to TRBJ2-1; the D gene is possibly TRBD1 (5 bases). CDR3 size: 16 residues. Germline V gene sequence: CDR1 SNHLY, CDR2 FYNNEI. Trimming left V 7 bases short and J 0 bases short, with 16 bases between. CDR3 loop: CASKVGPPSSYNEQFF. The CDR3 DNA follows: TGTGCCAGCAAGGTGGGGCCGCCCAGCTCCTACAATGAGCAGTTCTTC.

This clone was observed once. This chain joins TRBV7-2 and TRBJ2-5, with D tentatively TRBD2 (5 bases). From germline, CDR1 is SGHTA and CDR2 FQGNSA. The CDR3 loop spans 16 amino acids. The V end was cut by 2 bases, the J end by 0 bases, with 13 bases between. Here the CDR3 DNA reads TGTGCCAGCAGCTTAAATTGGCCGGGGAACCAAGAGACCCAGTACTTC. Residues: CASSLNWPGNQETQYF.

The V and J genes are TRBV30 and TRBJ2-7; 10 nucleotides align to TRBD1. The CDR3 covers 15 residues. V gave up 7 bases and J gave up 0 bases; unmatched junction bases: 9. CDR1 and CDR2 from the germline V gene are GTSNPN and SVGIG (reference sequence). DNA of the CDR3: TGTGCCTCCGCCATCGACAGGGGGCACTCCTACGAGCAGTACTTC. Translation: CASAIDRGHSYEQYF.

The chain couples TRBV6-5 to TRBJ1-1, with D unresolved. The germline V and J ends were trimmed by 6 bases and 10 bases, with 12 bases remaining between them. The length of the CDR3 is 11 residues. The germline V gene has CDR1 MNHEY and CDR2 SVGAGI. CDR3 sequence reads: CASSHGKGAFF. DNA of the CDR3: TGTGCCAGCAGCCACGGGAAGGGAGCTTTCTTT.

This chain connects TRBV7-9 to TRBJ2-7; perhaps TRBD1 as D (7 bases). CDR1 and CDR2 from the germline V gene are SEHNR and FQNEAQ (reference sequence). CDR3 length equals 14 residues. The ends were cut back, 6 bases at V and 3 bases at J, with 15 bases in the middle. CDR3 sequence (DNA): TGTGCCAGCAGTCGCGGGACAGCAAACTACGAGCAGTACTTC. Translating it yields CASSRGTANYEQYF.

This clone was recorded a few times. The chain is built from TRBV5-6 and TRBJ1-1; 9 nucleotides line up with TRBD1. J gave up 5 bases and V 1 base, and 9 bases lay outside the gene matches. Per germline, CDR1 SGHDT and CDR2 YYEEEE. The CDR3 is 16 amino acids. The CDR3 spells CASSLRNRGLRTEAFF. CDR3 nucleotide sequence: TGTGCCAGCAGCTTGAGGAACAGGGGGCTTCGAACTGAAGCTTTCTTT.

The V call is TRBV7-6, the J call TRBJ1-5; 8 nucleotides agree with TRBD1. This CDR3 region has 15 residues. The germline CDR1 and CDR2 sequences are SGHVS and FNYEAQ. J was trimmed by 5 bases and V by 5 bases; bases with no gene match: 8. CDR3 protein: CASSRRGRVDQPQHF. The CDR3 coding sequence is TGTGCCAGCAGCCGCAGGGGGCGCGTCGATCAGCCCCAGCATTTT.